The 13 T cell receptor beta chains below come from one sample, sequenced in a study of CD8 T cells in Susac syndrome. Reverse transcription of about 0.5 to 1 ug RNA was carried out with random hexamers. TCRdb independently ran MiXCR on the immunoSEQ multiplex PCR reads; one entry per CDR3 protein. The sample holds roughly 180,000 distinct CDR3 sequences, less than 95% seen once. The sample consisted of CD4+ T cells from PBMCs. These receptors came from a human donor in good health.

This clonotype was recorded once. One end of the junction varies from germline; a read error may be responsible. The rearrangement uses TRBV12-3 or TRBV12-4 and TRBJ2-2, with D possibly being TRBD2 (6 bases). This CDR3 comprises 15 residues. The CDR3 nucleotides are TGTGCCAGCAGTCTAGGAGGGTGGGTTGCCGGAGAGCTGTTTTTT. Protein sequence: CASSLGGWVAGELFF.

The rearrangement joins TRBV29-1 to TRBJ1-1, with no clear D. Trimming took 3 bases from V and 9 from J, leaving 20 bases between them. The CDR3 runs 14 residues. Per the germline V gene, CDR1 is SQVTM and CDR2 is ANQGSEA. The DNA of the CDR3 is TGCAGCGTTGATTACGGTTTAGGGATCGTTCAAGCTTTCTTT. It encodes CSVDYGLGIVQAFF.

The V call is TRBV29-1, the J call TRBJ1-5; D is perhaps TRBD1 (6 bases). The CDR3 length is 13 residues. Germline assignment: CDR1 SQVTM and CDR2 ANQGSEA. The germline V and J ends were trimmed by 5 bases and 4 bases, with 12 bases remaining between them. In DNA form, the CDR3 reads TGCAGCGTTTGGGCCGACAGGAATCAGCCCCAGCATTTT. This codes for CSVWADRNQPQHF.

The chain carries TRBV29-1 and TRBJ2-5; TRBD2 agrees at 14 bases. CDR3 length: 15 amino acids. Germline V gene lookup returns CDR1 SQVTM and CDR2 ANQGSEA. V shed 4 bases and J 5 bases; nucleotides not matched to a gene: 6. In nucleotides, the CDR3 is TGCAGCGTTGGCCCCCGACTAGCGGGAGGGGAGACCCAGTACTTC. It is translated as CSVGPRLAGGETQYF.

V gene TRBV20-1 combines with J gene TRBJ2-7; 9 bases are a match to TRBD2. The CDR3 is made up of 15 amino acids. V lost 5 bases to trimming and J lost 4 bases; unmatched junction nucleotides: 12. Germline V gives CDR1 DFQATT, CDR2 SNEGSKA (reference sequence). CDR3 DNA: TGCAGTGCTTCCCCGACTAGCGGAGTGACTTACGAGCAGTACTTC. As protein: CSASPTSGVTYEQYF.

The CDR3 is CASSRAEDSNYEQYF. CDR3 in DNA: TGCGCCAGCAGCCGAGCCGAGGACAGTAACTACGAGCAGTACTTC. The rearrangement uses TRBV4-3 and TRBJ2-7; weak D call: TRBD1 (6 bases). Germline loops: CDR1 LGHNA, CDR2 YSLEER. The V end lost 4 bases, the J end lost 3 bases, and 16 bases lay between the germline ends. This CDR3 has 15 residues.

The chain couples TRBV28 to TRBJ2-7; unclear D gene. The germline V gene encodes CDR1 MDHEN and CDR2 SYDVKM. Trimming cost V 5 bases and J 4 bases, with 15 bases left between them. CDR3 length equals 14 residues. The CDR3 here is CASSRLLTPYEQYF. The CDR3 DNA reads as TGTGCCAGCAGTCGCCTTCTAACTCCGTACGAGCAGTACTTC.

This sequence joins TRBV7-2 and TRBJ2-1, with D perhaps TRBD1 (6 bases). In germline, CDR1 is SGHTA, CDR2 FQGNSA. The germline V and J ends were trimmed by 1 base and 15 bases, with 13 bases remaining between them. This CDR3 region has 12 residues. CDR3 nucleotide sequence: TGTGCCAGCAGCTTAGACAGGTGGGGGCGGTTCTTC. Encoded protein: CASSLDRWGRFF.

The chain carries TRBV27 and TRBJ2-7; weak D call: TRBD2 (6 bases). The germline V gene has CDR1 MNHEY and CDR2 SMNVEV (reference sequence). The CDR3 covers 14 residues. Trimming stripped 6 bases from V and 4 bases from J, with 16 bases between. CDR3 region: CASSAGRVNYEQYF. CDR3 coding DNA: TGTGCCAGCAGCGCGGGGCGGGTGAATTACGAGCAGTACTTC.

The CDR3 nucleotides read TGTGCCAGCAGCCCCCTGGGGCTGTGGGAGACCCAGTACTTC. It translates to CASSPLGLWETQYF. V gene TRBV7-2 combines with J gene TRBJ2-5, with D possibly being TRBD1 (5 bases). CDR1 and CDR2 (germline): SGHTA, FQGNSA. The CDR3 extends over 14 amino acids. The V end was cut by 5 bases, the J end by 5 bases, with 15 bases between.

CDR3 DNA: TGTGCCAGCAGTGGAGACAGGGGCCCAGATACGCAGTATTTT. This encodes CASSGDRGPDTQYF. The chain has TRBV28 and TRBJ2-3; 8 bases are a match to TRBD1. After removal of 5 bases from V and 4 bases from J, the junction contained 5 bases not matched to a gene. This CDR3 comprises 14 residues. Germline V CDR1 and CDR2: MDHEN, SYDVKM.

V usage is TRBV6-2 or TRBV6-3 and J usage is TRBJ2-1, with 7 bases that match TRBD2. Germline assignment: CDR1 MNHEY and CDR2 SVGEGT. V lost 0 bases to trimming and J lost 9 bases; unmatched junction nucleotides: 11. The CDR3 length is 16 residues. Here the CDR3 reads CASSYSIGGRGGEQFF. Here the CDR3 DNA reads TGTGCCAGCAGTTACTCCATCGGGGGGAGGGGCGGTGAGCAGTTCTTC.

The gene calls are TRBV5-4 and TRBJ1-2; TRBD1 might be the D (5 bases). V lost 3 bases and J lost 4, with 10 bases in between. CDR1 is SGHNT, CDR2 YYREEE, per germline (reference sequence). The CDR3 length is 13 residues. CDR3 sequence: CASSSEGLYGYTF. The CDR3 DNA reads TGTGCCAGCAGCTCGGAGGGGCTCTATGGCTACACCTTC.